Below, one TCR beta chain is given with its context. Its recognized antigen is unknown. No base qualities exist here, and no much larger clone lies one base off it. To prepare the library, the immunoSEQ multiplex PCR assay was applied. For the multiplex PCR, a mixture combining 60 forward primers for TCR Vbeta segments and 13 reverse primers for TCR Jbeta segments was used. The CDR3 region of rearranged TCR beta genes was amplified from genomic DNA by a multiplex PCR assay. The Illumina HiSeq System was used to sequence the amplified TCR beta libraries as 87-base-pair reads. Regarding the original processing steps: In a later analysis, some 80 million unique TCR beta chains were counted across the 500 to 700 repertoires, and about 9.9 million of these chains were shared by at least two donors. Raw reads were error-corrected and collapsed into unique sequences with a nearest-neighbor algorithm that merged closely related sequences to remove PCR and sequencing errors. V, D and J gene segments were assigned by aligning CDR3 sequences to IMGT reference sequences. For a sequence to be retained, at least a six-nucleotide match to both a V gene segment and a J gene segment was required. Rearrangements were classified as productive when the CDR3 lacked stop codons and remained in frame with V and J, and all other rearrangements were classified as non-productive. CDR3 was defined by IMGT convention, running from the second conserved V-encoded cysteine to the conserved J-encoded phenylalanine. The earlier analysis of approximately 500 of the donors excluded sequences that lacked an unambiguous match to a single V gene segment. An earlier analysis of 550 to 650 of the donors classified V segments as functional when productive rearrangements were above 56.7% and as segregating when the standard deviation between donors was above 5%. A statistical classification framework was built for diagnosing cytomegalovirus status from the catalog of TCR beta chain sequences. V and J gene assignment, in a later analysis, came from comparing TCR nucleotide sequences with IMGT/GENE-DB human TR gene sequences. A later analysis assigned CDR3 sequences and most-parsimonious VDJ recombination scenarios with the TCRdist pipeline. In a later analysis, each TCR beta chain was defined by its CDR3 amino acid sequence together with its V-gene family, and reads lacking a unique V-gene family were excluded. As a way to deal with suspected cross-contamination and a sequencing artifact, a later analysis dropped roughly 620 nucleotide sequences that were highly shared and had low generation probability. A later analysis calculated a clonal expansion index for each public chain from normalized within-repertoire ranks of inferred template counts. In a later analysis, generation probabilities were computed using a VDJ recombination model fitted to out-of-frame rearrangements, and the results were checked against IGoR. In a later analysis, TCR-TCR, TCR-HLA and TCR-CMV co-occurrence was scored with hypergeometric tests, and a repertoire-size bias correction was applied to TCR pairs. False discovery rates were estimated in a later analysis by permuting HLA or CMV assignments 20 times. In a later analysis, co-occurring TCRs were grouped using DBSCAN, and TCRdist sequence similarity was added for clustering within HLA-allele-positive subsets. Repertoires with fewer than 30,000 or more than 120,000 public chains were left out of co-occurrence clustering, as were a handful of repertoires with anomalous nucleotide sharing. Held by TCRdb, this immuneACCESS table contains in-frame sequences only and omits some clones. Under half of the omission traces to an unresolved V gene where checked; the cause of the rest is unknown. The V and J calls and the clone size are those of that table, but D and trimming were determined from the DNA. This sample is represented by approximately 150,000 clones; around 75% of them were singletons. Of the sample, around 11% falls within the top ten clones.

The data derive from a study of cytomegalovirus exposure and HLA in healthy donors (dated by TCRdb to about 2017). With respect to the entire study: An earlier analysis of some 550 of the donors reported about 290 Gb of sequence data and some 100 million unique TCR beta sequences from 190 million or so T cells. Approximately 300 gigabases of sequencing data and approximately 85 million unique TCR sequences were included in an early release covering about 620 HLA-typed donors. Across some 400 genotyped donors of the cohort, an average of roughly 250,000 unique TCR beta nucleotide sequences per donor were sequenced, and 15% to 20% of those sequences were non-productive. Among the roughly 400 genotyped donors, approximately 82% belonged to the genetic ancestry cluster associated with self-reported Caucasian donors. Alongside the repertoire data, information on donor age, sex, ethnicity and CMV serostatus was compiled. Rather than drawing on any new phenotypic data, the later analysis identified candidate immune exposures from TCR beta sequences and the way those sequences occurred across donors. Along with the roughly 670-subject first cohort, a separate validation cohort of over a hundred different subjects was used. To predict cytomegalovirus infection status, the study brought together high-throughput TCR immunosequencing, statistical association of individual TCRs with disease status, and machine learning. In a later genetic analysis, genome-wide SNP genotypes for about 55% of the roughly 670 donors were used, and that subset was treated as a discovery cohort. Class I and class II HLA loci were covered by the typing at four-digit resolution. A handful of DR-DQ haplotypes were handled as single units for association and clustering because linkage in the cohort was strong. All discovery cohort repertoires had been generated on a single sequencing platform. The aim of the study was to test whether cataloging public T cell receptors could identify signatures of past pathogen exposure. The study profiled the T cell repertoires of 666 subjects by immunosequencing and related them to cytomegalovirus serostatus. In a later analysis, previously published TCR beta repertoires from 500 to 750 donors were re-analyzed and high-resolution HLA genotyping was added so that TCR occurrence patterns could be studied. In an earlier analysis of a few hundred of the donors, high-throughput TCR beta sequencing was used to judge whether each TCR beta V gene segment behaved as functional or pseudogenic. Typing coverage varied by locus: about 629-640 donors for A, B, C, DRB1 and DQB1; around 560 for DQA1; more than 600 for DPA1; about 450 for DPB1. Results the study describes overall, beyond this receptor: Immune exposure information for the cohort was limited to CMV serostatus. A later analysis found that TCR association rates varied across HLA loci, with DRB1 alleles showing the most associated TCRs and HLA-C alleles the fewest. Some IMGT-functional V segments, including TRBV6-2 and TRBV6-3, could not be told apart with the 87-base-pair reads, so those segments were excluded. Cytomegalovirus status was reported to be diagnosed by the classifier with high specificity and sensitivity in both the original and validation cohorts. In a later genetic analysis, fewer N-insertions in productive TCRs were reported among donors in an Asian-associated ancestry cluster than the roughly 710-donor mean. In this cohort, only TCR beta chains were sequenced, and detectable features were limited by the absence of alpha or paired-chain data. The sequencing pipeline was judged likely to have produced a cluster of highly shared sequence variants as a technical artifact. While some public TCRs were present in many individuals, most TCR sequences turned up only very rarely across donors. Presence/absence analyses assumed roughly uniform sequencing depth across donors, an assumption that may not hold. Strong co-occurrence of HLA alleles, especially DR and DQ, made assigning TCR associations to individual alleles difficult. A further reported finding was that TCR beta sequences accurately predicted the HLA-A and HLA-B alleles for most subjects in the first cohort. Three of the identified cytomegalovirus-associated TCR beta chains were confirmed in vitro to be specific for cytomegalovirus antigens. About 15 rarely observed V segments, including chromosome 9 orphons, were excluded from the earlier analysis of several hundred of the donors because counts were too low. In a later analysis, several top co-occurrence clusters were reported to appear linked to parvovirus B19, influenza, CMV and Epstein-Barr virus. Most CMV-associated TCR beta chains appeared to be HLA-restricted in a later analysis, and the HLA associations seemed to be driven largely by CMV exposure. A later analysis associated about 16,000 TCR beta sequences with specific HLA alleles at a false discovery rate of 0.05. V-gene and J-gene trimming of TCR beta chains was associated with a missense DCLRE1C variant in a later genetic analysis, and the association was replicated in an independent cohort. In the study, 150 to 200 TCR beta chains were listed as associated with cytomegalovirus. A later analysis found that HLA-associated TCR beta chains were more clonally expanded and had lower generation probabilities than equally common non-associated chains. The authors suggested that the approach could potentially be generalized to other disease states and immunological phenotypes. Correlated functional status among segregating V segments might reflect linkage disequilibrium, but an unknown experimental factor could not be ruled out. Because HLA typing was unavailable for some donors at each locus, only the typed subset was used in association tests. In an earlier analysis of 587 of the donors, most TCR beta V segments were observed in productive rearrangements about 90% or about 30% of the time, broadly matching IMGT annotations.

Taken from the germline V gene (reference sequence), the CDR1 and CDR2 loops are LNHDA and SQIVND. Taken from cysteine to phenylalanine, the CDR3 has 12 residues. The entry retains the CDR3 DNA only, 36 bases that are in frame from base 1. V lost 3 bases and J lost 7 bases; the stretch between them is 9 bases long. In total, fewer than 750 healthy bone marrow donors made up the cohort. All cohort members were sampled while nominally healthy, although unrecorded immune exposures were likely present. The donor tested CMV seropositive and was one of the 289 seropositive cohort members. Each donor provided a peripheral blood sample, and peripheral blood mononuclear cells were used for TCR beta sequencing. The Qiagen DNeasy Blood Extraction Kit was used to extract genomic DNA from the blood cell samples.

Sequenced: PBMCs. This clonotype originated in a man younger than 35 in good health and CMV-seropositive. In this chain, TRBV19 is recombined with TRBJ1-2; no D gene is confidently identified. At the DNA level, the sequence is TGTGCCAGTAGTATTCATCCAGTTGGCTACACCTTC. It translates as CASSIHPVGYTF.